A single sample is the source of the 22 T cell receptor beta chains below, sequenced in a study of T cell changes during pregnancy in multiple sclerosis. Using immunoSEQ multiplex PCR, the repertoire was profiled, and TCRdb retains in-frame clones only, with some absent. This table holds over 50,000 clones, less than 95% found once. Sequencing was performed on peripheral blood, taken in the first trimester of pregnancy. The source of these receptors is a female donor in good health, enrolled as a control in a pregnancy study.

The V and J genes are TRBV2 and TRBJ2-5; the D gene is possibly TRBD2 (6 bases). Germline lookup yields CDR1 SNHLY and CDR2 FYNNEI. Trimming removed 4 bases from V and 4 bases from J, with 25 bases in between. This CDR3 is built from 18 residues. The CDR3 DNA sequence: TGTGCCAGCAGTGTAGTCGTGTGGCGGGAAGGTTCAGGAGAGACCCAGTACTTC. It translates to CASSVVVWREGSGETQYF.

The chain recombines TRBV11-3 with TRBJ2-1; weak D call: TRBD2 (6 bases). The germline gives CDR1 SGHNT, CDR2 YENEEA. This CDR3 spans 15 amino acids. Trimming left V 2 bases short and J 6 bases short, with 14 bases between. CDR3 in amino acids: CASSLTGGIFNEQFF. In nucleotides, the CDR3 is TGTGCCAGCAGCTTAACAGGCGGGATATTCAATGAGCAGTTCTTC.

This clone was seen once. The V and J genes are TRBV5-6 and TRBJ1-1, with 11 bases lining up with TRBD1. The CDR3 covers 14 residues. From germline, CDR1 is SGHDT and CDR2 YYEEEE. V trimming: 0 bases; J trimming: 7 bases; junction bases outside the gene matches: 2. CDR3 amino acids: CASSLGDRGYEAFF. The CDR3 coding sequence is TGTGCCAGCAGCTTGGGGGACAGGGGGTATGAAGCTTTCTTT.

The chain combines TRBV7-8 with TRBJ2-1, with TRBD2 matching over 8 bases. CDR1 is SGHVS and CDR2 is FQNEAQ in the germline V gene. This CDR3 comprises 16 residues. Germline trimming cut 5 bases from V and 5 bases from J; bases unmatched to any gene: 11. The DNA for the CDR3 is TGTGCCAGCAGCCCGGTGAGACTAGCGAGACACAATGAGCAGTTCTTC. It specifies CASSPVRLARHNEQFF.

Concerning this clone itself: A read error may account for a junction end that differs from germline. The V and J genes are TRBV7-7 and TRBJ2-1, with 7 bases identical to TRBD1. The CDR3 extends over 18 amino acids. Per the germline V gene, CDR1 is SSHAT and CDR2 is FNYEAQ (reference sequence). The CDR3 protein is CASSPEDRFSVGFNEQFF. In DNA, the CDR3 is TGTGCTAGCAGCCCAGAGGACAGGTTTTCGGTTGGTTTCAATGAGCAGTTCTTC.

This clone was seen only a few times. The CDR3 sequence: CASKALAGVGGELFF. Written as DNA, the CDR3 is TGCGCCAGCAAGGCCCTAGCGGGAGTTGGCGGGGAGCTGTTTTTT. V gene TRBV5-1 combines with J gene TRBJ2-2; 10 positions match TRBD2. This CDR3 is 15 amino acids long. Germline V gives CDR1 SGHRS, CDR2 YFSETQ. J lost 7 bases, V lost 6 bases, and 9 bases had no gene match.

The J gene is TRBJ1-4, the V gene TRBV5-4; 9 bases line up with TRBD1. The germline V gene has CDR1 SGHNT and CDR2 YYREEE (reference sequence). V was pared by 4 bases and J by 10 bases, with 8 bases of the junction left unmatched. This CDR3 is built from 14 residues. CDR3 loop: CASSHGQGLVKLFF. CDR3 nucleotide sequence: TGTGCCAGCAGCCACGGACAGGGGCTAGTAAAACTGTTTTTT.

V and J are TRBV7-8 and TRBJ2-7; 10 nucleotides line up with TRBD2. Germline V lookup: CDR1 SGHVS, CDR2 FQNEAQ. CDR3 length: 14 residues. V was clipped by 5 bases and J by 7 bases; unmatched bases: 8. The DNA of the CDR3 is TGTGCCAGCAGCCTAAGCGGGAGGGCTTGGGAGCAGTACTTC. It codes for CASSLSGRAWEQYF.

The chain recombines TRBV19 with TRBJ1-2, with D tentatively TRBD1 (6 bases). The CDR3 sequence is 12 residues long. Germline lookup yields CDR1 LNHDA and CDR2 SQIVND (reference sequence). V was trimmed by 5 bases and J by 8 bases, leaving 12 bases between them. The CDR3 sequence is CASSPRQGGYTF. DNA for the CDR3: TGTGCCAGTAGTCCACGCCAGGGGGGCTACACCTTC.

This chain uses TRBV27 with TRBJ2-7, with a tentative D call TRBD1 (6 bases). The CDR3 sequence is 12 residues long. With 8 bases removed from V and 1 base from J, the gap between germline ends came to 9 bases. Looked up from germline, CDR1 is MNHEY and CDR2 is SMNVEV (reference sequence). The CDR3, as DNA: TGTGCCAGCCGGACAGAGTCCTACGAGCAGTACTTC. Its translation: CASRTESYEQYF.

The J gene is TRBJ2-7, the V gene TRBV19, with TRBD1 matching over 9 bases. Germline CDR1 reads LNHDA; CDR2 reads SQIVND (reference sequence). The CDR3 sequence is 15 residues long. Losses at the gene ends were 3 bases for V and 3 bases for J; bases not matched to a gene: 6. This CDR3 reads CASSMRTGVFYEQYF. CDR3 sequence (DNA): TGTGCCAGTAGTATGAGGACAGGGGTCTTCTACGAGCAGTACTTC.

This sequence joins TRBV7-2 and TRBJ2-1; D not certain. CDR3 length: 13 residues. Germline CDR1 reads SGHTA; CDR2 reads FQGNSA. V dropped 1 base and J dropped 6 bases, with 7 bases sitting between them. CDR3 loop: CASSLGAANEQFF. In DNA form, the CDR3 reads TGTGCCAGCAGCTTAGGTGCGGCCAATGAGCAGTTCTTC.

The chain employs TRBV29-1 and TRBJ2-3; D perhaps matches TRBD1 (6 bases). Germline-derived CDR1 and CDR2 are SQVTM and ANQGSEA. The CDR3 consists of 14 residues. The ends were cut back, 6 bases at V and 4 bases at J, with 17 bases in the middle. Here the CDR3 reads CSVVRQEYSDTQYF. The CDR3 nucleotides are TGCAGCGTCGTGAGACAGGAGTATTCAGATACGCAGTATTTT.

The genes are TRBV2 and TRBJ1-2, with TRBD1 as a possible D gene (5 bases). The CDR3 totals 14 residues. The V gene's germline CDR1 is SNHLY and CDR2 FYNNEI. The V gene lost 6 bases and the J gene lost 0 bases, with 11 bases spanning the gap. CDR3 protein: CASRGGLANYGYTF. The DNA for the CDR3 is TGTGCCAGCAGGGGGGGATTAGCTAACTATGGCTACACCTTC.

A word on this clone: An end of the junction differs from the germline gene, which may be a read error. The rearrangement joins TRBV6-5 to TRBJ2-7, with D maybe TRBD1 (5 bases). This CDR3 comprises 12 residues. Germline V gene data show CDR1 as MNHEY and CDR2 as SVGAGI. CDR3 DNA: TGTGCCAGCCAAGGGGATTCCTACGAGCAGCACTTC. This sequence encodes CASQGDSYEQHF.

The chain employs TRBV14 and TRBJ2-1; maybe TRBD2 (5 bases). The CDR3 covers 15 residues. Germline V lookup: CDR1 SGHDN, CDR2 FVKESK. Between the trimmed V and J ends, which lost 4 bases and 8 bases, there was a span of 18 bases. CDR3 amino acids: CASSLIAGVRDEQFF. The CDR3 DNA reads TGTGCCAGCAGCCTAATAGCCGGGGTGAGAGATGAGCAGTTCTTC.

The chain joins TRBV29-1 to TRBJ2-2, with D hard to call. In germline, CDR1 is SQVTM, CDR2 ANQGSEA. Between the trimmed V and J ends, which lost 1 base and 6 bases, there was a span of 3 bases. The CDR3 is made up of 11 amino acids. CDR3 in DNA: TGCAGCGTTGAAGCCTCCGGGGAGCTGTTTTTT. It codes for CSVEASGELFF.

The V call is TRBV6-5, the J call TRBJ1-1; TRBD1 aligns across 7 bases. Trimming cost V 8 bases and J 5 bases; bases outside gene matches: 11. CDR1 and CDR2 from the germline V gene are MNHEY and SVGAGI. CDR3 length: 14 residues. CDR3 protein: CASGWDSSWTEAFF. In DNA, the CDR3 is TGTGCCAGCGGTTGGGACAGCTCGTGGACTGAAGCTTTCTTT.

As to this clone: The junction and the germline gene differ at one end; a read error may be behind it. Other DNA variants within this sample encode the same CDR3. This chain connects TRBV5-1 to TRBJ1-5, with 7 bases fitting TRBD1. This CDR3 has 16 residues. The V gene's germline CDR1 is SGHRS and CDR2 YFSETQ. In nucleotides, the CDR3 is TGTGCCAGCAGCAGAAAGGCAGGGGGTAACTATCAGCCCCAGCATTTT. As protein: CASSRKAGGNYQPQHF.

A single count supports this clone. This sequence joins TRBV27 and TRBJ2-7; D perhaps matches TRBD1 (6 bases). Trimming cost V 5 bases and J 2 bases, with 13 bases left between them. Germline lookup yields CDR1 MNHEY and CDR2 SMNVEV (reference sequence). The CDR3 extends over 14 amino acids. The CDR3 loop reads CASSDAGEPYEQYF. CDR3 in DNA: TGTGCCAGCAGTGATGCAGGGGAACCCTACGAGCAGTACTTC.

This clone appeared once. The chain recombines TRBV9 with TRBJ2-7; tentative D call: TRBD1 (6 bases). Germline V gives CDR1 SGDLS, CDR2 YYNGEE. Trimming stripped 3 bases from V and 2 bases from J, with 18 bases between. The CDR3 length is 16 residues. CDR3 coding DNA: TGTGCCAGCAGCGGCAAAGTGGGGGCCTCCCCCTACGAGCAGTACTTC. This translates into CASSGKVGASPYEQYF.

The CDR3 protein is CATSRAYSEQYF. The DNA of the CDR3 is TGTGCCACCAGCAGAGCCTATAGCGAGCAGTACTTC. The V and J genes are TRBV15 and TRBJ2-7; no clear D. Germline V CDR1 and CDR2: LNHNV, YYDKDF (reference sequence). The CDR3 totals 12 residues. V was cut by 1 base and J by 6 bases, with 7 bases left in between.